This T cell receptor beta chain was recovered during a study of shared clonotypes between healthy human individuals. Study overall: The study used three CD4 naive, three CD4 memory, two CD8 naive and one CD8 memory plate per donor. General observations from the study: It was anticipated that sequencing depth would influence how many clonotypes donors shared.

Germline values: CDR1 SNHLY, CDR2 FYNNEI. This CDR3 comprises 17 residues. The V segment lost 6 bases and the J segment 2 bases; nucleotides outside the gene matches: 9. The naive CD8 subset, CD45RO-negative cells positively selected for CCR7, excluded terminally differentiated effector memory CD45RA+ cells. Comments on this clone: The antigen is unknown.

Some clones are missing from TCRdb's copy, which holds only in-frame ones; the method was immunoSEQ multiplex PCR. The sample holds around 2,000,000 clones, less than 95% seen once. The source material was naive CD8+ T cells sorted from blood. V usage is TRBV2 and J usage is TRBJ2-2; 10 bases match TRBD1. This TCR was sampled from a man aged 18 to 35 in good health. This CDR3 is CASSTTRQGANTGELFF. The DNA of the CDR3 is TGTGCCAGCAGCACTACCCGACAGGGGGCTAACACCGGGGAGCTGTTTTTT.